This TCR beta chain was observed in a study of human T cells and chemical hapten exposure. Turning to the study itself: The scalp of each patient received a weekly diphenylcyclopropenone dose for the full approximately 26-week study.

Each CDR3 protein is one row after TCRdb ran MiXCR on the RACE reads. This sample yields 99,000 or so distinct CDR3 sequences, of which 11% are seen a single time; around 3.1% belongs to the top ten. Study-level findings and limits: Patch test score was positively correlated with the counts of TCRs that had expanded at PT1.

V gave up 5 bases and J gave up 9 bases, with 17 bases separating them. Germline CDR1 and CDR2: SEHNR and FQNEAQ (reference sequence). The CDR3 length is 14 residues. At least ten counts were recorded for this clonotype. Antigen unknown. As for time point: pre-sensitization, week 0. Treatment described: therapeutic diphenylcyclopropenone sensitization with weekly scalp DPC. The chain couples TRBV7-9 to TRBJ2-4; TRBD1 might be the D (6 bases). The sequencing here drew on whole blood, taken in connection with sensitization to the hapten diphenylcyclopropenone (DPC). This TCR derives from a woman in her sixties with alopecia areata. Some clones in this sample may be carry-over from other donors' samples. CDR3 bases: TGTGCCAGCAGCCCCCCGGTGCAGGGGATCATTCAGTACTTC. Translating it yields CASSPPVQGIIQYF.